The 23 T cell receptor beta chains given below trace back to one sample, sequenced in a study of T-cell reconstitution after alpha-beta-depleted transplantation in children. It was with unique molecular identifiers that the TCRbeta library was prepared. TCRdb independently ran MiXCR on the PCR reads; one entry per CDR3 protein. The data contain some 600,000 distinct CDR3 sequences, about an eighth of them singletons. The specimen was PBMCs, mostly from graft donor cells, collected 360 days after TCRalphabeta/CD19-depleted stem cell transplant. These receptors originate from a male patient younger than 18 who had a stem cell transplant for acute myeloid leukemia, so the T cells may come from the graft donor.

There are a few counts of this clonotype. The chain is built from TRBV4-2 and TRBJ2-3; TRBD1 matches at 7 bases. J gave up 3 bases and V 3 bases, and 12 bases lay outside the gene matches. The CDR3 has 17 amino acids. Germline CDR1 and CDR2: LGHNA and YNFKEQ. The CDR3 coding sequence is TGTGCCAGCAGCCAGAACCACCCGACGACAGGGACAGATACGCAGTATTTT. Its protein product is CASSQNHPTTGTDTQYF.

This chain joins TRBV29-1 and TRBJ2-3, with D possibly TRBD1 on 6 matching bases. The germline V gene encodes CDR1 SQVTM and CDR2 ANQGSEA. This CDR3 has 12 amino acids. The CDR3 loop is CRVTGKLDTQYF. The CDR3 region has the DNA TGCAGGGTAACAGGGAAGCTAGATACGCAGTATTTT.

The table lists this clonotype with a few counts. This sequence joins TRBV12-3 or TRBV12-4 and TRBJ2-7, with 7 bases lining up with TRBD2. This CDR3 has 14 amino acids. Trimming at V came to 6 bases and at J to 6 bases, leaving 11 bases not matched to a gene. The CDR3 DNA reads as TGTGCCAGCAGCCCTAGCGGAGCCCTAGGCGAGCAGTACTTC. Translating it yields CASSPSGALGEQYF.

Turning to this clonotype: A junction end diverges from the germline sequence, so it may reflect a read error. This chain connects TRBV20-1 to TRBJ2-5; D gene ambiguous. Germline V gene data show CDR1 as DFQATT and CDR2 as SNEGSKA (reference sequence). CDR3 length: 11 residues. In DNA, the CDR3 is TGCAGTGCTAGAGCGTCAGACCCTCATATCTTC. Translated: CSARASDPHIF.

The chain uses TRBV29-1 and TRBJ2-3, with D perhaps TRBD1 or TRBD2 (5 bases each). The V end was cut by 3 bases, the J end by 4 bases, with 14 bases between. This CDR3 comprises 14 residues. Germline V CDR1 and CDR2: SQVTM, ANQGSEA. This CDR3 is CSVEKRGVSDTQYF. Written as DNA, the CDR3 is TGCAGCGTTGAGAAAAGGGGAGTGTCAGATACGCAGTATTTT.

The V and J genes are TRBV6-5 and TRBJ2-7, with TRBD2 matching 7 bases. After removal of 6 bases from V and 5 bases from J, the junction contained 1 base not matched to a gene. From germline, CDR1 is MNHEY and CDR2 SVGAGI. The CDR3 length is 11 residues. The DNA of the CDR3 is TGTGCCAGCAGGGGGAGGGACGAGCAGTACTTC. It translates to CASRGRDEQYF.

The chain joins TRBV18 to TRBJ1-1, with D unclear. Per the germline V gene, CDR1 is KGHSH and CDR2 is LQKENI. The CDR3 contains 16 residues. Trimming took off 3 bases at V and 1 base at J, with 15 bases between the two ends. The CDR3 DNA follows: TGTGCCAGCTCACCTCTGACCGGTAGAGGGAACACTGAAGCTTTCTTT. Its translation: CASSPLTGRGNTEAFF.

This chain joins TRBV28 and TRBJ2-2; 7 bases map to TRBD2. CDR3 length: 16 amino acids. Trimming removed 5 bases from V and 5 bases from J; junction bases left unmatched: 11. Germline assignment: CDR1 MDHEN and CDR2 SYDVKM. This chain's CDR3 is CASSPVAGGTTGELFF. The DNA for the CDR3 is TGTGCCAGCAGTCCGGTAGCGGGCGGAACGACCGGGGAGCTGTTTTTT. Full variable domain (outside the CDR3, taken from reference TRBV28 and TRBJ2-2): DVKVTQSSRYLVKRTGEKVFLECVQDMDHENMFWYRQDPGLGLRLIYFSYDVKMKEKGDIPEGYSVSREKKERFSLILESASTNQTSMYLCASSPVAGGTTGELFFGEGSRLTVL.

This clonotype was found a few times. The V call is TRBV5-1, the J call TRBJ2-5; maybe TRBD1 (5 bases). Germline values: CDR1 SGHRS, CDR2 YFSETQ. CDR3 length: 13 residues. V was trimmed by 2 bases and J by 5 bases, leaving 10 bases between them. The CDR3 DNA sequence: TGCGCCAGCAGCTTACGAGCAGGGGAGACCCAGTACTTC. It translates to CASSLRAGETQYF.

This clonotype was detected a few times. The chain joins TRBV7-9 to TRBJ2-7; TRBD2 matches at 8 bases. V lost 0 bases to trimming and J lost 6 bases; unmatched junction nucleotides: 7. This CDR3 has 15 residues. Germline assignment: CDR1 SEHNR and CDR2 FQNEAQ (reference sequence). The chain's CDR3 is CASSLAELAGSEQYF. CDR3 in DNA: TGTGCCAGCAGCTTAGCAGAATTAGCGGGATCCGAGCAGTACTTC.

This clonotype was seen a handful of times. The V call is TRBV28, the J call TRBJ2-6; 7 bases match TRBD1. The CDR3 has 14 amino acids. Germline V gene data show CDR1 as MDHEN and CDR2 as SYDVKM. With V trimmed by 6 bases and J by 2 bases, 1 base remained unmatched. The CDR3 nucleotides read TGTGCCAGCAGGGGGACAGCTGGGGCCAACGTCCTGACTTTC. It yields the protein CASRGTAGANVLTF.

J is TRBJ2-1 and V is TRBV21-1. TRBV21-1 is labeled a pseudogene. This CDR3 has 14 amino acids. The CDR3 reads CASSRPCEDNEQFF. Written as DNA, the CDR3 is TGTGCCAGCAGCAGGCCATGCGAGGACAATGAGCAGTTCTTC.

This clonotype came up a few times. V is TRBV29-1 and J is TRBJ2-7; D call uncertain. The V and J ends lost 7 bases and 6 bases respectively, with 19 bases between them. The CDR3 is 13 amino acids. Germline lookup yields CDR1 SQVTM and CDR2 ANQGSEA. As DNA, the CDR3 is TGCAGCGCCTTGCCTAGGGCTCCAGGCGAGCAGTACTTC. Its translation: CSALPRAPGEQYF.

This clonotype was picked up many times. The chain has TRBV6-2 or TRBV6-3 and TRBJ2-1; 9 nucleotides align to TRBD2. The CDR3 spans 17 residues. In germline, CDR1 is MNHEY, CDR2 SVGEGT. The V and J ends lost 6 bases and 4 bases, in that order; junction bases with no gene match: 13. CDR3 coding DNA: TGTGCCAGCAGATCGGCCCTAGCGGGGAAACTTTACAATGAGCAGTTCTTC. It is translated as CASRSALAGKLYNEQFF.

This clonotype has ten or more counts. V and J are TRBV5-6 and TRBJ2-1; TRBD1 might be the D (5 bases). V lost 4 bases, J lost 9 bases, and 14 bases lay in between. The CDR3 spans 13 residues. The germline V gene encodes CDR1 SGHDT and CDR2 YYEEEE. The CDR3 sequence is CASSHRHRGEQFF. CDR3 in DNA: TGTGCCAGCAGCCACAGGCACCGCGGTGAGCAGTTCTTC.

Only a few counts were recorded for this clonotype. V and J are TRBV2 and TRBJ1-1, with a weak D call TRBD1 (5 bases). The V gene lost 6 bases and the J gene lost 7 bases, with 12 bases spanning the gap. Germline V lookup: CDR1 SNHLY, CDR2 FYNNEI. The CDR3 length is 12 residues. The CDR3 nucleotides read TGTGCCAGCAGCAAGGGGACTATTGAAGCTTTCTTT. This encodes CASSKGTIEAFF.

This clonotype was counted only a few times. The J gene is TRBJ2-5, the V gene TRBV12-3 or TRBV12-4; TRBD2 aligns across 9 bases. The CDR3 has 18 residues. V lost 1 base, J lost 5 bases, and 14 bases stayed unmatched. CDR3 bases: TGTGCCAGCAGTTTAGGTTGGCGAGCGGGAGGCAAGAGGGAGACCCAGTACTTC. Its translation is CASSLGWRAGGKRETQYF.

The sample holds many counts of this clonotype. DNA for the CDR3: TGTGCCAGCTCACCAGTGGGACAGGGAATCTACGAGCAGTACTTC. It translates to CASSPVGQGIYEQYF. This chain uses TRBV18 with TRBJ2-7, with 9 positions matching TRBD1. In germline, CDR1 is KGHSH, CDR2 LQKENI. The V and J ends lost 2 bases and 3 bases, in that order; junction bases with no gene match: 5. The CDR3 has 15 residues.

The genes are TRBV12-3 or TRBV12-4 and TRBJ2-5; D may match TRBD1 or TRBD2 (5 bases each). CDR3 size: 15 residues. The V gene lost 7 bases and the J gene lost 2 bases, with 17 bases spanning the gap. CDR3 in amino acids: CASTRDPGGQETQYF. The CDR3 DNA is TGTGCCAGCACCCGGGACCCTGGAGGTCAAGAGACCCAGTACTTC.

The chain recombines TRBV11-1 with TRBJ2-3; 16 bases are a match to TRBD2. Losses at the gene ends were 5 bases for V and 1 base for J; bases not matched to a gene: 6. The CDR3 sequence is 18 residues long. In germline, CDR1 is SGHAT, CDR2 FQDESV (reference sequence). CDR3 in DNA: TGTGCCAGCAGCCCGGGACTAGCGGGAGGGCCGGGCACAGATACGCAGTATTTT. Amino acids: CASSPGLAGGPGTDTQYF.

V is TRBV4-2 and J is TRBJ1-2; TRBD1 agrees at 7 bases. CDR1 is LGHNA and CDR2 is YNFKEQ in the germline V gene. The CDR3 runs to 16 residues. V gave up 0 bases and J gave up 4 bases; unmatched junction bases: 8. This CDR3 is CASSQDEGARSYGYTF. CDR3 in DNA: TGTGCCAGCAGCCAAGATGAGGGGGCGCGAAGCTATGGCTACACCTTC.

The CDR3 coding sequence is TGCAGCGTTCATGGGTTTTTATCCTACAATGAGCAGTTCTTC. Translating it yields CSVHGFLSYNEQFF. J is TRBJ2-1 and V is TRBV29-1; unclear D gene. Trimming left V 5 bases short and J 1 base short, with 12 bases between. The CDR3 loop spans 14 amino acids. Germline V gives CDR1 SQVTM, CDR2 ANQGSEA.

V usage is TRBV12-3 or TRBV12-4 and J usage is TRBJ1-5; possibly TRBD1 for D (6 bases). V was trimmed by 4 bases and J by 6 bases, leaving 7 bases between them. This CDR3 has 12 amino acids. The CDR3 loop reads CASSWGRQPQHF. DNA of the CDR3: TGTGCCAGCAGTTGGGGGCGTCAGCCCCAGCATTTT.